Listed here are 28 T cell receptor beta chains from one sample, sequenced in a study of PD-L1 blockade in urothelial cancer. Libraries were prepared by immunoSEQ multiplex PCR; TCRdb keeps only in-frame clonotypes and omits some of them. Here the sample spans fewer than 40,000 clones, around 87% being singletons. The sequencing used PBMCs, collected around atezolizumab (anti-PD-L1) treatment. The receptors originated from a man over 45 with urothelial cancer.

V and J are TRBV15 and TRBJ2-2; 10 bases match TRBD2. In germline, CDR1 is LNHNV, CDR2 YYDKDF (reference sequence). The CDR3 loop spans 17 amino acids. V was pared by 3 bases and J by 1 base, with 5 bases of the junction left unmatched. CDR3 sequence: CATSRPGLALNTGELFF. CDR3 coding DNA: TGTGCCACCAGCAGGCCGGGACTAGCGTTGAACACCGGGGAGCTGTTTTTT.

The chain combines TRBV27 with TRBJ2-7; perhaps TRBD1 as D (6 bases). V was pared by 2 bases and J by 1 base, with 12 bases between. Germline V gives CDR1 MNHEY, CDR2 SMNVEV (reference sequence). The CDR3 covers 15 residues. The DNA of the CDR3 is TGTGCCAGCAGTTTAGAGGCAGGGGAGTCCTACGAGCAGTACTTC. It yields the protein CASSLEAGESYEQYF.

V gene TRBV4-3 combines with J gene TRBJ2-7; no firm D call. The CDR3 consists of 13 residues. Germline V gene data show CDR1 as LGHNA and CDR2 as YSLEER. The V and J ends lost 0 bases and 3 bases respectively, with 6 bases between them. Written as DNA, the CDR3 is TGCGCCAGCAGCCAAGATAGCAACTACGAGCAGTACTTC. It yields the protein CASSQDSNYEQYF.

The V and J genes are TRBV15 and TRBJ1-2, with D maybe TRBD1 (5 bases). CDR1 and CDR2 from the germline V gene are LNHNV and YYDKDF (reference sequence). V lost 9 bases and J 8 bases, leaving 16 bases between the germline ends. This CDR3 has 12 residues. CDR3 amino acids: CATTSQGGGYTF. In DNA form, the CDR3 reads TGTGCCACGACAAGTCAGGGAGGGGGCTACACCTTC.

This clone was seen just once. This sequence joins TRBV5-1 and TRBJ2-3; D might be TRBD1 (6 bases). Germline-derived CDR1 and CDR2 are SGHRS and YFSETQ. V lost 0 bases, J lost 1 base, and 9 bases lay in between. CDR3 length: 15 amino acids. The DNA for the CDR3 is TGCGCCAGCAGCTTGGGTGCAGGGGGCACAGATACGCAGTATTTT. It translates to CASSLGAGGTDTQYF.

This clone turned up a few times. The rearrangement joins TRBV21-1 to TRBJ1-1; TRBD1, the table's D call, was not compared with the DNA. TRBV21-1 constitutes a pseudogene. There are 17 residues in the CDR3. The CDR3 protein is CASSKAVLQGLNTEAFF. The CDR3 DNA reads TGTGCCAGCAGCAAAGCGGTTCTCCAGGGGTTGAACACTGAAGCTTTCTTT.

The chain carries TRBV25-1 and TRBJ1-5; 8 nucleotides line up with TRBD1. This CDR3 comprises 17 residues. V lost 4 bases to trimming and J lost 5 bases; unmatched junction nucleotides: 13. The germline V gene has CDR1 MGHDK and CDR2 SYGVNS. DNA for the CDR3: TGTGCCAGCAGTGGATCTGACAGGGGATCCGGCCATCAGCCCCAGCATTTT. This encodes CASSGSDRGSGHQPQHF.

The genes are TRBV6-5 and TRBJ2-3; D remains unclear. V lost 2 bases to trimming and J lost 4 bases, with 10 bases between them. CDR1 is MNHEY, CDR2 SVGAGI, per germline. This CDR3 has 14 residues. CDR3 DNA sequence: TGTGCCAGCAGTTACACTATACCGCCAGATACGCAGTATTTT. It is translated as CASSYTIPPDTQYF.

The J gene is TRBJ2-2, the V gene TRBV30, with TRBD1 matching 7 bases. V dropped 0 bases and J dropped 0; count of bases not matched to a gene: 1. The CDR3 totals 15 residues. Germline V gene sequence: CDR1 GTSNPN, CDR2 SVGIG (reference sequence). The CDR3 reads CAWSVGTANTGELFF. CDR3 sequence (DNA): TGTGCCTGGAGTGTCGGGACAGCGAACACCGGGGAGCTGTTTTTT.

V usage is TRBV11-3 and J usage is TRBJ2-5, with 14 bases aligning to TRBD2. Germline CDR1 is SGHNT and CDR2 is YENEEA. The ends lost 1 base at V and 0 bases at J; junction bases unmatched: 7. This CDR3 has 19 residues. CDR3 in amino acids: CASSLARLAGGPDQETQYF. In DNA form, the CDR3 reads TGTGCCAGCAGCTTAGCTCGACTAGCGGGAGGGCCGGACCAAGAGACCCAGTACTTC.

The chain couples TRBV6-1 to TRBJ2-7; weak D call: TRBD1 (6 bases). CDR1 is MNHNS, CDR2 SASEGT, per germline. This CDR3 is built from 12 residues. The germline V and J ends were trimmed by 7 bases and 4 bases, with 11 bases remaining between them. The CDR3 nucleotides read TGTGCCAGCAACAGGGCAGTATACGAGCAGTACTTC. Translated: CASNRAVYEQYF.

V is TRBV4-2 and J is TRBJ2-5; D might be TRBD2 (7 bases). Trimming left V 4 bases short and J 4 bases short, with 10 bases between. The CDR3 runs 13 residues. The V gene's germline CDR1 is LGHNA and CDR2 YNFKEQ. CDR3 nucleotides: TGTGCCAGCAGCCGGGGAGGGGGAGAGACCCAGTACTTC. Amino acid sequence: CASSRGGGETQYF.

The gene calls are TRBV10-2 and TRBJ2-7; 13 nucleotides agree with TRBD2. Trimming cost V 3 bases and J 3 bases; bases outside gene matches: 8. The germline CDR1 and CDR2 sequences are WSHSY and SAAADI. The CDR3 runs to 17 residues. CDR3 DNA sequence: TGCGCCAGCAGTGATGGACTAGCGGGAGTTGAGGGCTACGAGCAGTACTTC. This translates into CASSDGLAGVEGYEQYF.

The chain recombines TRBV25-1 with TRBJ2-1; 7 nucleotides line up with TRBD2. J lost 5 bases, V lost 1 base, and 8 bases had no gene match. CDR3 length equals 16 residues. The germline gives CDR1 MGHDK, CDR2 SYGVNS. CDR3 sequence: CASSESGGFQDNEQFF. The CDR3 bases are TGTGCCAGCAGTGAATCGGGAGGATTTCAGGACAATGAGCAGTTCTTC.

The genes are TRBV5-1 and TRBJ1-5; no clear D gene. V lost 2 bases and J lost 5, with 8 bases in between. This CDR3 has 13 residues. CDR1 and CDR2 from the germline V gene are SGHRS and YFSETQ. The CDR3 loop reads CASSLNGDQPQHF. The CDR3 region has the DNA TGCGCCAGCAGCTTAAACGGGGATCAGCCCCAGCATTTT.

This chain links TRBV19 with TRBJ1-5, with 7 bases identical to TRBD1. Per the germline V gene, CDR1 is LNHDA and CDR2 is SQIVND (reference sequence). Germline trimming cut 4 bases from V and 7 bases from J; bases unmatched to any gene: 10. This CDR3 spans 15 amino acids. In DNA, the CDR3 is TGTGCCAGTAGTAGGGACAGCAATTTGGGACAGCCCCAGCATTTT. Translation gives CASSRDSNLGQPQHF.

V gene TRBV27 combines with J gene TRBJ2-4; TRBD2 is a possible D gene (6 bases). With 3 bases removed from V and 7 bases from J, the gap between germline ends came to 25 bases. Germline CDR1 reads MNHEY; CDR2 reads SMNVEV (reference sequence). The CDR3 totals 18 residues. The CDR3 DNA follows: TGTGCCAGCAGTTTTCTTAGCGGCGCCTCACAAGGGAAGAACATTCAGTACTTC. It yields the protein CASSFLSGASQGKNIQYF.

There are a few counts of this clone. The chain has TRBV11-3 and TRBJ2-1; D may be TRBD2 (6 bases). V lost 3 bases and J lost 9, with 12 bases in between. This CDR3 contains 13 residues. Germline V CDR1 and CDR2: SGHNT, YENEEA. CDR3 nucleotides: TGTGCCAGCAGCTTCTCGGGAGCGGGTGAGCAGTTCTTC. It translates to CASSFSGAGEQFF. Combining the CDR3 with reference TRBV11-3 and TRBJ2-1 gives the whole variable domain EAGVVQSPRYKIIEKKQPVAFWCNPISGHNTLYWYLQNLGQGPELLIRYENEEAVDDSQLPKDRFSAERLKGVDSTLKIQPAELGDSAVYLCASSFSGAGEQFFGPGTRLTVL.

The chain joins TRBV6-4 to TRBJ2-3; 8 nucleotides line up with TRBD2. Germline trimming cut 6 bases from V and 4 bases from J; bases unmatched to any gene: 6. This CDR3 has 14 residues. Germline V CDR1 and CDR2: MRHNA, SNTAGT. The CDR3 is CASRKGLESDTQYF. The CDR3 region has the DNA TGTGCCAGCAGGAAGGGACTAGAATCAGATACGCAGTATTTT.

This sequence joins TRBV29-1 and TRBJ2-2; 10 bases align to TRBD2. CDR3 length: 16 residues. The germline CDR1 and CDR2 sequences are SQVTM and ANQGSEA. V shed 2 bases, J shed 5 bases, and the junction held 8 bases outside the gene matches. Written as DNA, the CDR3 is TGCAGCGTTGAAACGTTAGCGGGGGGAAGAACCGGGGAGCTGTTTTTT. Its protein product is CSVETLAGGRTGELFF.

V usage is TRBV7-8 and J usage is TRBJ1-1; no clear D gene. Germline lookup yields CDR1 SGHVS and CDR2 FQNEAQ. Deletions cut 1 base from V and 2 bases from J, with 11 bases between. The CDR3 loop spans 15 amino acids. The CDR3 is CASSLVRESNTEAFF. The CDR3 bases are TGTGCCAGCAGCTTAGTGAGGGAGTCAAACACTGAAGCTTTCTTT. The variable domain in full, completed from reference TRBV7-8 and TRBJ1-1, reads GAGVSQSPRYKVAKRGQDVALRCDPISGHVSLFWYQQALGQGPEFLTYFQNEAQLDKSGLPSDRFFAERPEGSVSTLKIQRTQQEDSAVYLCASSLVRESNTEAFFGQGTRLTVV.

V is TRBV11-1 and J is TRBJ2-7, with a tentative D call TRBD1 (5 bases). Germline values: CDR1 SGHAT, CDR2 FQDESV (reference sequence). The CDR3 loop spans 16 amino acids. Trimming removed 0 bases from V and 0 bases from J, with 12 bases in between. CDR3 sequence (DNA): TGTGCCAGCAGCTTAGCAGGGCAGGGCGGCTCCTACGAGCAGTACTTC. Amino acid sequence: CASSLAGQGGSYEQYF.

The chain carries TRBV5-1 and TRBJ1-1; weak D call: TRBD1 (6 bases). The germline CDR1 and CDR2 sequences are SGHRS and YFSETQ. CDR3 size: 15 residues. Trimming pared 0 bases from V and 2 bases from J, leaving 11 bases between. DNA for the CDR3: TGCGCCAGCAGCTTGGCCTCGGGACAAAACACTGAAGCTTTCTTT. Its protein product is CASSLASGQNTEAFF.

This sequence joins TRBV9 and TRBJ2-1; TRBD1 aligns across 8 bases. V gave up 1 base and J gave up 7 bases; unmatched junction bases: 7. The CDR3 spans 15 residues. Germline V gene data show CDR1 as SGDLS and CDR2 as YYNGEE. The CDR3 DNA reads TGTGCCAGCAGCGTATCAGGGGGCGCGGTAAATGAGCAGTTCTTC. It yields the protein CASSVSGGAVNEQFF.

The chain joins TRBV14 to TRBJ2-5; D is unclear. Trimming left V 6 bases short and J 7 bases short, with 15 bases between. This CDR3 has 13 residues. Germline assignment: CDR1 SGHDN and CDR2 FVKESK. The CDR3 loop reads CASRGAAYGTQYF. DNA of the CDR3: TGTGCCAGCAGAGGAGCCGCCTATGGGACCCAGTACTTC. The full variable domain, rest sourced from reference TRBV14 and TRBJ2-5, is EAGVTQFPSHSVIEKGQTVTLRCDPISGHDNLYWYRRVMGKEIKFLLHFVKESKQDESGMPNNRFLAERTGGTYSTLKVQPAELEDSGVYFCASRGAAYGTQYFGPGTRLLVL.

This chain uses TRBV15 with TRBJ2-7; 9 bases are shared with TRBD2. Germline CDR1 and CDR2: LNHNV and YYDKDF (reference sequence). The CDR3 runs 15 residues. V lost 1 base to trimming and J lost 5 bases; unmatched junction nucleotides: 6. This chain's CDR3 is CATSRGGSGRNEQYF. The CDR3 DNA reads as TGTGCCACCAGCAGAGGAGGCAGCGGGAGGAACGAGCAGTACTTC.

The V and J genes are TRBV7-8 and TRBJ1-6; 7 bases are shared with TRBD1. Per germline, CDR1 SGHVS and CDR2 FQNEAQ. V gave up 1 base and J gave up 10 bases; unmatched junction bases: 4. The CDR3 runs to 14 residues. The CDR3 sequence: CASSLGDRASPLHF. The CDR3 bases are TGTGCCAGCAGCTTAGGAGACAGGGCATCACCCCTCCACTTT.

CDR3 in DNA: TGTGCCAGCAGCGCGACAGGGGCCAATAATTCACCCCTCCACTTT. This sequence encodes CASSATGANNSPLHF. The V gene is TRBV9, the J gene TRBJ1-6; TRBD1 aligns across 8 bases. The CDR3 has 15 residues. With V trimmed by 3 bases and J by 5 bases, 4 bases remained unmatched. Germline V gene sequence: CDR1 SGDLS, CDR2 YYNGEE.